This is a list of T cell receptor beta chains from one sample in a study of molecular identifiers for immune sequencing clone quantification. TCRdb reprocessed the PCR reads via MiXCR and lists one record per CDR3 protein. The sample has a few hundred thousand distinct CDR3 sequences, less than 30% seen once. The sequenced material came from naive CD8+ T cells from blood, with Jurkat cell RNA spiked in. The receptors here all came from a human donor in good health. Some libraries in this study had Jurkat cell RNA spiked in. Each CDR3 is given with its conserved first and last residue. Each record gives: J gene, clone size, V gene, D gene, CDR3 DNA, CDR3 protein. A D gene is named only where the DNA matches it firmly. Not all rows give a size; the values are once, few, many and, for expanded clones, a class.

J gene: TRBJ2-7; clone size: -; V gene: TRBV5-1; D gene: TRBD1; CDR3 DNA: TGCGCCAGCAGCGGCTGGAGTGGGGACAGCAGCTACGAGCAGTACTTC; CDR3 protein: CASSGWSGDSSYEQYF
J gene: TRBJ2-2; clone size: many; V gene: TRBV24-1; D gene: TRBD2; CDR3 DNA: TGTGCCACCAGTGATTCAAAGCGGGGGAGGAACACCGGGGAGCTGTTTTTT; CDR3 protein: CATSDSKRGRNTGELFF
J gene: TRBJ2-1; clone size: few; V gene: TRBV6-2/TRBV6-3; D gene: TRBD2; CDR3 DNA: TGTGCCAGCGGGGAGGGAGGGCCGGTCTTGTTCTTC; CDR3 protein: CASGEGGPVLFF
J gene: TRBJ1-1; clone size: few; V gene: TRBV6-2/TRBV6-3; D gene: -; CDR3 DNA: TGTGCCAGCAGTTACTTCACAGAAGCTTTCTTT; CDR3 protein: CASSYFTEAFF
J gene: TRBJ1-1; clone size: many; V gene: TRBV5-1; D gene: -; CDR3 DNA: TGCGCCAGCAGCTTGGAGACAGGACCTATGAACACTGAAGCTTTCTTT; CDR3 protein: CASSLETGPMNTEAFF
J gene: TRBJ2-7; clone size: many; V gene: TRBV9; D gene: -; CDR3 DNA: TGTGCCAGCAGCGTAGGGAGCGGGCCCGCCTACGAGCAGTACTTC; CDR3 protein: CASSVGSGPAYEQYF
J gene: TRBJ2-2; clone size: -; V gene: TRBV7-7; D gene: -; CDR3 DNA: TGTGCTAGCAGCTTCGACGACCAAAACACCGGGGAGCTGTTTTTT; CDR3 protein: CASSFDDQNTGELFF
J gene: TRBJ1-1; clone size: few; V gene: TRBV9; D gene: -; CDR3 DNA: TGTGCCAGCAGCCCCTCGGCACCAGACACTGAAGCTTTCTTT; CDR3 protein: CASSPSAPDTEAFF
J gene: TRBJ2-5; clone size: many; V gene: TRBV6-2/TRBV6-3; D gene: -; CDR3 DNA: TGTGCCAGCAGTTACGTAGAGACCCAGTACTTC; CDR3 protein: CASSYVETQYF
J gene: TRBJ2-1; clone size: -; V gene: TRBV24-1; D gene: -; CDR3 DNA: TGTGCCACCAGTGAGTGGACACAGAACAATGAGCAGTTCTTC; CDR3 protein: CATSEWTQNNEQFF
J gene: TRBJ1-5; clone size: -; V gene: TRBV7-9; D gene: TRBD1; CDR3 DNA: TGTGCCAGCAGCTTATCCGACAGGGGCAATCAGCCCCAGCATTTT; CDR3 protein: CASSLSDRGNQPQHF
J gene: TRBJ1-1; clone size: few; V gene: TRBV6-2/TRBV6-3; D gene: -; CDR3 DNA: TGTGCCAGCAGCCACACGGGATCGACTGAAGCTTTCTTT; CDR3 protein: CASSHTGSTEAFF
J gene: TRBJ1-1; clone size: many; V gene: TRBV27; D gene: -; CDR3 DNA: TGTGCCAGCTCCTACCAGGCGAACACTGAAGCTTTCTTT; CDR3 protein: CASSYQANTEAFF
J gene: TRBJ2-3; clone size: -; V gene: TRBV12-3/TRBV12-4; D gene: TRBD1; CDR3 DNA: TGTGCCAGCAGTCCGGACAGGCCAGGCACAGATACGCAGTATTTT; CDR3 protein: CASSPDRPGTDTQYF
J gene: TRBJ2-7; clone size: -; V gene: TRBV5-6; D gene: -; CDR3 DNA: TGTGCCAGCAGCGTATGGGGAGGGGGCGAGCAGTACTTC; CDR3 protein: CASSVWGGGEQYF
J gene: TRBJ1-3; clone size: few; V gene: TRBV4-1; D gene: -; CDR3 DNA: TGCGCCAGCAGCCAAGTCACCCTCGGGACTTACTCTGGAAACACCATATATTTT; CDR3 protein: CASSQVTLGTYSGNTIYF
J gene: TRBJ1-1; clone size: many; V gene: TRBV3-1; D gene: -; CDR3 DNA: TGTGCCAGCAGCCAAGTTTTGGGGGGGCTATCGGAGACTGAAGCTTTCTTT; CDR3 protein: CASSQVLGGLSETEAFF
J gene: TRBJ2-1; clone size: -; V gene: TRBV19; D gene: -; CDR3 DNA: TGTGCCAGTAGGTTAACTCTGGGCAATGAGCAGTTCTTC; CDR3 protein: CASRLTLGNEQFF
J gene: TRBJ2-2; clone size: few; V gene: TRBV20-1; D gene: -; CDR3 DNA: TGCAGTGCTTTGGATCTTAACAGGAACACCGGGGAGCTGTTTTTT; CDR3 protein: CSALDLNRNTGELFF
J gene: TRBJ2-1; clone size: -; V gene: TRBV4-1; D gene: -; CDR3 DNA: TGCGCCAGCAGCCAAGTGACAGACAATGAGCAGTTCTTC; CDR3 protein: CASSQVTDNEQFF
J gene: TRBJ2-7; clone size: -; V gene: TRBV30; D gene: -; CDR3 DNA: TGTGCCTGGAGTGTTCTCCTTAACTACGAGCAGTACTTC; CDR3 protein: CAWSVLLNYEQYF
J gene: TRBJ2-3; clone size: many; V gene: TRBV7-6; D gene: TRBD1; CDR3 DNA: TGTGCCAGCAGCTTAGGACAGGGCCCGATTCTTGGGCAGTATTTT; CDR3 protein: CASSLGQGPILGQYF
J gene: TRBJ2-7; clone size: many; V gene: TRBV5-1; D gene: TRBD1; CDR3 DNA: TGCGCCAGCAGCCCGGGACAGGCGAACTACGAGCAGTACTTC; CDR3 protein: CASSPGQANYEQYF
J gene: TRBJ1-5; clone size: -; V gene: TRBV12-3/TRBV12-4; D gene: -; CDR3 DNA: TGTGCCAGCAGTTTCATTCTGGAGGGCCCCCCAATAATGGATCAGCCCCAGCATTTT; CDR3 protein: CASSFILEGPPIMDQPQHF
J gene: TRBJ2-5; clone size: many; V gene: TRBV12-3/TRBV12-4; D gene: -; CDR3 DNA: TGTGCCAGCAGTTTTCCCGGGACCGAGACCCAGTACTTC; CDR3 protein: CASSFPGTETQYF
J gene: TRBJ2-7; clone size: many; V gene: TRBV7-2; D gene: -; CDR3 DNA: TGTGCCAGCAGCTTCCTAGCGCATCGCGAGCAGTACTTC; CDR3 protein: CASSFLAHREQYF
J gene: TRBJ1-5; clone size: once; V gene: TRBV28; D gene: -; CDR3 DNA: -; CDR3 protein: CASTPVGQGNQPLHF
J gene: TRBJ2-7; clone size: -; V gene: TRBV4-3; D gene: -; CDR3 DNA: TGCGCCAGCAGCCAAGATTTCCGGGGTCCCTACGCGCAGTACTTC; CDR3 protein: CASSQDFRGPYAQYF
J gene: TRBJ2-7; clone size: many; V gene: TRBV30; D gene: TRBD1; CDR3 DNA: TGTGCCTGGGGCCGGGACAGGAACGAGCAGTACTTC; CDR3 protein: CAWGRDRNEQYF